The entry below describes one T cell receptor beta chain. Its specificity is unknown. The V gene's germline CDR1 is SGHVS and CDR2 FNYEAQ. The CDR3 runs 15 residues. J gave up 2 bases and V 2 bases, and 4 bases lay outside the gene matches. This entry is derived from a study of radiotherapy plus CTLA-4 blockade in lung cancer. For the study at large: An objective response was seen in about 17% of patients, and disease control in around 33%.

Whole-study results and caveats: Radiotherapy was combined with ipilimumab, and tumor-derived TCR clones then expanded in blood.

Here immunoSEQ multiplex PCR was the method, and the copy in TCRdb shows in-frame clones only, minus some. The profile shows about 15,000 clones, 65% to 75% of them singletons. Those with chemo-refractory metastatic non-small-cell lung cancer were treated with focal radiation combined with CTLA-4 blockade using ipilimumab. This chain links TRBV7-6 with TRBJ2-7, with TRBD2 matching 9 bases. The clonotype comes from a human donor with non-small cell lung cancer whose response to radiotherapy plus ipilimumab could not be evaluated. The starting material was peripheral blood, obtained from a patient treated with radiotherapy plus ipilimumab. CDR3 in amino acids: CASSLSGGGAYEQYF. The CDR3 DNA follows: TGTGCCAGCAGCTTAAGTGGCGGGGGGGCCTACGAGCAGTACTTC.